The rows below give T cell receptor beta chains drawn from one sample of a study of vaccination and CD4 T cells after COVID-19. Their specific antigens are unknown. MiXCR was run by TCRdb on the PCR reads, yielding one entry per CDR3 protein. The sample has roughly 4,200 distinct CDR3 sequences, less than 25% seen once. The sample consisted of CD4+ T cells from blood, cultured in vitro. The receptors were gathered from a human donor who had recovered from COVID-19. Each CDR3 is given with its conserved first and last residue. Each record gives: V gene, CDR3 length, clone size, D gene, J gene, CDR3 protein, CDR3 DNA. The D gene is left open where the match is weak. The size of a clone is reported for some rows only, either as once, few or many, or as a class for expanded clones.

TRBV30	15	NA	TRBD2	TRBJ2-3	CAWSLLAGGTDTQYF	TGTGCCTGGAGCCTACTAGCGGGGGGCACAGATACGCAGTATTTT
TRBV11-2	15	NA	TRBD2	TRBJ2-1	CASRVGLAEGNEQFF	TGTGCCAGCAGAGTTGGACTAGCGGAGGGCAATGAGCAGTTCTTC
TRBV20-1	18	NA	NA	TRBJ2-6	CSATAPWYDRTGANVLTF	TGCAGTGCTACTGCGCCATGGTACGACAGGACTGGGGCCAACGTCCTGACTTTC
TRBV5-1	14	medium-sized	TRBD1	TRBJ1-2	CASSLTGGVEGYTF	TGCGCCAGCAGCTTGACAGGGGGTGTTGAGGGCTACACCTTC
TRBV2	13	large	NA	TRBJ1-5	CASATGPNQPQHF	TGTGCCAGCGCGACCGGGCCAAATCAGCCCCAGCATTTT
TRBV12-3/TRBV12-4	12	NA	NA	TRBJ2-1	CASSGSYNEQFF	TGTGCCAGCAGCGGGTCTTACAATGAGCAGTTCTTC
TRBV5-6	15	NA	TRBD1	TRBJ1-1	CASSDGAGGFTEAFF	TGTGCCAGCAGCGATGGGGCAGGGGGATTCACTGAAGCTTTCTTT
TRBV5-4	15	few	NA	TRBJ2-6	CASKQDLAGANVLTF	TGTGCCAGCAAACAGGACTTAGCTGGGGCCAACGTCCTGACTTTC
TRBV2	16	NA	NA	TRBJ2-5	CASSEGTLRGEETQYF	TGTGCCAGCAGTGAAGGTACGCTACGAGGGGAAGAGACCCAGTACTTC
TRBV6-1	15	few	TRBD1	TRBJ2-7	CASSLMLTGGYEQYF	TGTGCCAGCAGTCTCATGTTAACAGGGGGCTACGAGCAGTACTTC
TRBV2	11	few	NA	TRBJ1-4	CASRGSVGLFF	TGTGCCAGCAGGGGCAGTGTGGGACTGTTTTTT
TRBV29-1	16	NA	TRBD1	TRBJ2-3	CSVEDLRTGRTDTQYF	TGCAGCGTTGAAGATCTCCGGACAGGGCGTACAGATACGCAGTATTTT
TRBV3-1	14	NA	NA	TRBJ2-2	CASRGARGTGELFF	TGTGCCAGCAGGGGCGCCAGGGGCACCGGGGAGCTGTTTTTT